What follows are 9 T cell receptor beta chains derived from one specimen sequenced in a study of multiple sclerosis patients with progressive multifocal leukoencephalopathy. Noted time point: more than five months of natalizumab therapy. Data came from immunoSEQ multiplex PCR; TCRdb stores just in-frame clones and leaves some out. Of 25,000 to 35,000 clones listed, around 92% are singletons. Sequencing used PBMCs, obtained from a patient treated with natalizumab. These receptors were obtained from a human donor with multiple sclerosis.

The genes are TRBV7-2 and TRBJ2-2, with 9 bases matching TRBD1. The CDR3 length is 15 residues. Germline CDR1 reads SGHTA; CDR2 reads FQGNSA. V trimming: 6 bases; J trimming: 4 bases; junction bases outside the gene matches: 6. The CDR3 DNA reads TGTGCCAGCAGGGTACAGGGGGCGAGCACCGGGGAGCTGTTTTTT. Amino acids: CASRVQGASTGELFF.

The rearrangement uses TRBV29-1 and TRBJ2-7; D unresolved. With 7 bases removed from V and 2 bases from J, the gap between germline ends came to 12 bases. CDR3 length: 12 amino acids. Germline V CDR1 and CDR2: SQVTM, ANQGSEA. The CDR3 protein is CSAGDPTYEQYF. In DNA form, the CDR3 reads TGCAGCGCTGGGGATCCTACCTACGAGCAGTACTTC.

The J gene is TRBJ2-1, the V gene TRBV5-6; D remains ambiguous. Germline assignment: CDR1 SGHDT and CDR2 YYEEEE. This CDR3 is built from 12 residues. Between the trimmed V and J ends, which lost 4 bases and 4 bases, there was a span of 6 bases. CDR3 sequence: CASSRLYNEQFF. CDR3 nucleotide sequence: TGTGCCAGCAGCCGGTTATACAATGAGCAGTTCTTC. The variable domain in full, completed from reference TRBV5-6 and TRBJ2-1, reads DAGVTQSPTHLIKTRGQQVTLRCSPKSGHDTVSWYQQALGQGPQFIFQYYEEEERQRGNFPDRFSGHQFPNYSSELNVNALLLGDSALYLCASSRLYNEQFFGPGTRLTVL.

This clone has just one count. The V and J genes are TRBV5-5 and TRBJ1-4; no definite D call. The ends were cut back, 0 bases at V and 3 bases at J, with 3 bases in the middle. Per germline, CDR1 SGHKS and CDR2 YYEKEE (reference sequence). The CDR3 covers 13 residues. This CDR3 is CASSLDPNEKLFF. The CDR3 DNA follows: TGTGCCAGCAGCTTGGACCCTAATGAAAAACTGTTTTTT.

The chain combines TRBV28 with TRBJ2-6, with D unclear. The length of the CDR3 is 15 residues. V was cut by 7 bases and J by 4 bases, with 14 bases left in between. Germline assignment: CDR1 MDHEN and CDR2 SYDVKM. CDR3 loop: CASTHGFTGANVLTF. The CDR3 DNA follows: TGTGCCAGCACTCACGGCTTTACGGGGGCCAACGTCCTGACTTTC.

V is TRBV11-2 and J is TRBJ2-7, with a tentative D call TRBD2 (6 bases). Looked up from germline, CDR1 is SGHAT and CDR2 is FQNNGV. The CDR3 covers 15 residues. V was cut by 5 bases and J by 0 bases, with 14 bases left in between. The CDR3 here is CASSQGTPSSYEQYF. As DNA, the CDR3 is TGTGCCAGCAGCCAAGGGACTCCCTCCTCCTACGAGCAGTACTTC.

This clone appeared once. This CDR3 reads CASSPQGWDTEAFF. The CDR3 DNA sequence: TGTGCCAGCAGCCCCCAGGGTTGGGACACTGAAGCTTTCTTT. V and J are TRBV6-6 and TRBJ1-1, with a possible D match to TRBD1 (5 bases). The V gene's germline CDR1 is MNHNY and CDR2 SVGAGI (reference sequence). The CDR3 is 14 residues long. Trimming cost V 6 bases and J 3 bases, with 14 bases left between them.

CDR3 nucleotide sequence: TGCAGCGGCTGGGCGGGGTTTCAAGAGACCCAGTACTTC. It is translated as CSGWAGFQETQYF. The chain links TRBV29-1 to TRBJ2-5; maybe TRBD2 (6 bases). CDR1 is SQVTM and CDR2 is ANQGSEA in the germline V gene. This CDR3 has 13 residues. V was trimmed by 7 bases and J by 2 bases, leaving 14 bases between them.

V and J are TRBV7-2 and TRBJ2-4; TRBD2 matches 9 bases. The CDR3 is made up of 17 amino acids. Losses at the gene ends were 6 bases for V and 7 bases for J; bases not matched to a gene: 16. Per germline, CDR1 SGHTA and CDR2 FQGNSA. The CDR3 loop is CASSPRTSENGANIQYF. In nucleotides, the CDR3 is TGTGCCAGCAGTCCTAGGACTAGCGAGAACGGGGCCAACATTCAGTACTTC.